The rows below give T cell receptor beta chains drawn from one sample of a study of shared clonotypes between healthy human individuals. Here immunoSEQ multiplex PCR was the method, and the copy in TCRdb shows in-frame clones only, minus some. The sample carries millions of clones, roughly 93% recorded once. The sequencing input was naive CD4+ T cells from PBMCs. The source is a man aged 18 to 30 in good health. Some clones in this sample may be carry-over from other donors' samples. Each CDR3 is given without its conserved first and last residue. D genes are given only for firm matches.

d_call j_call v_call cdr3_aa
- TRBJ2-5 TRBV2 ASALGPTKETQY
TRBD1 TRBJ2-5 TRBV7-2 ASSRQGYQETQY
- TRBJ2-7 TRBV25-1 ASSPSTGGDYEQY
TRBD2 TRBJ2-3 TRBV10-1 ASSRGLAGTTDTQY
- TRBJ2-2 TRBV5-6 ASSYPWGRANTGELF
TRBD1 TRBJ2-7 TRBV5-8 ASSRGTGPYEQY
TRBD1 TRBJ1-2 TRBV10-3 AISAPSGTVVGYT
TRBD1 TRBJ1-2 TRBV6-6 ASEPGTGYKNGYT
- TRBJ2-3 TRBV28 ASSLWRQNTDTQY
- TRBJ1-4 TRBV5-1 ASSLDGINEKLF
- TRBJ2-7 TRBV14 ASGPGPWEQY
- TRBJ2-1 TRBV15 ATSRHNRDYNEQF
TRBD1 TRBJ1-2 TRBV28 ASSFGGAGGDGYT
- TRBJ1-5 TRBV5-8 ASSRDRNQPQH
TRBD2 TRBJ2-1 TRBV6-4 ASSDSTGRALVNEQF
TRBD1 TRBJ2-7 TRBV27 ASSLDHRGTYEQY
TRBD2 TRBJ2-7 TRBV4-2 ASSQETSGPHGEQY
- TRBJ1-1 TRBV5-4 ASSLDSNTEAF
- TRBJ2-7 TRBV7-3 ASSVMTTSEQY
- TRBJ1-1 TRBV6-5 ASSYSLQVNTEAF
- TRBJ2-2 TRBV9 ASRTSGLLFTGELF
TRBD1 TRBJ1-2 TRBV28 ASLDYRGYGYT
TRBD1 TRBJ2-3 TRBV28 ASSRQGLLTDTQY
TRBD2 TRBJ2-1 TRBV9 ASSHDSGPYNEQF